This passage covers 28 T cell receptor beta chains from one sample sequenced in a study of blood T cell repertoires in COVID-19. Measured with immunoSEQ multiplex PCR; TCRdb has only the in-frame clones, and not every one. The sample contains just over 300,000 clones, around nine tenths of which appear only once. Sequencing was done on a sample of peripheral blood. Every receptor here comes from a woman under 40 with COVID-19, enrolled during active disease.

The chain has TRBV13 and TRBJ2-1; TRBD2 matches at 8 bases. Germline V lookup: CDR1 PRHDT, CDR2 FYEKMQ (reference sequence). The CDR3 contains 16 residues. V trimming: 5 bases; J trimming: 7 bases; junction bases outside the gene matches: 13. CDR3: CASSPRGAGWGNEQFF. CDR3 DNA sequence: TGTGCCAGCAGCCCGCGGGGGGCCGGGTGGGGTAATGAGCAGTTCTTC.

The V gene is TRBV6-6, the J gene TRBJ1-5; 10 positions agree with TRBD1. Losses at the gene ends were 10 bases for V and 1 base for J; bases not matched to a gene: 10. CDR3 length: 16 amino acids. The V gene's germline CDR1 is MNHNY and CDR2 SVGAGI (reference sequence). The CDR3 DNA is TGTGCCACCGACAGGGGGCTTACCGTGAGCAATCAGCCCCAGCATTTT. It yields the protein CATDRGLTVSNQPQHF.

The chain is built from TRBV11-3 and TRBJ2-7, with unresolved D. Germline-derived CDR1 and CDR2 are SGHNT and YENEEA. The CDR3 is made up of 13 amino acids. Trimming shortened V by 5 bases and J by 3 bases, and 11 bases separated the two germline ends. The CDR3 spells CASSLRHLYEQYV. CDR3 DNA sequence: TGTGCCAGCAGCCTACGACACCTCTACGAGCAGTACGTC.

This chain connects TRBV19 to TRBJ1-2; D is ambiguous. The V and J ends lost 0 bases and 4 bases respectively, with 9 bases between them. The CDR3 consists of 14 residues. Germline V lookup: CDR1 LNHDA, CDR2 SQIVND (reference sequence). DNA of the CDR3: TGTGCCAGTAGTATAGATCGTGGGCGCTATGGCTACACCTTC. Its translation: CASSIDRGRYGYTF.

The chain joins TRBV18 to TRBJ1-1; 8 bases line up with TRBD1. This CDR3 has 14 residues. After removal of 6 bases from V and 4 bases from J, the junction contained 7 bases not matched to a gene. Germline loops: CDR1 KGHSH, CDR2 LQKENI. DNA for the CDR3: TGTGCCAGCTCCCCCACAGGGGGTCTCACTGAAGCTTTCTTT. Amino acid sequence: CASSPTGGLTEAFF.

The chain employs TRBV28 and TRBJ2-7, with 7 bases lining up with TRBD1. This CDR3 contains 14 residues. The J segment lost 4 bases and the V segment lost 5 bases, leaving 8 bases of the junction unmatched. The germline V gene encodes CDR1 MDHEN and CDR2 SYDVKM. The CDR3 protein is CASSPDRVKYEQYV. The CDR3 nucleotides are TGTGCCAGCAGTCCCGACAGGGTTAAGTACGAGCAGTACGTC.

The genes are TRBV6-6 and TRBJ1-1, with D tentatively TRBD1 (6 bases). Trimming pared 2 bases from V and 5 bases from J, leaving 12 bases between. The CDR3 extends over 14 amino acids. Germline CDR1 MNHNY, CDR2 SVGAGI (reference sequence). CDR3 sequence: CASSYTQGGTEAFF. For the CDR3, the DNA is TGTGCCAGCAGTTACACACAGGGAGGGACTGAAGCTTTCTTT.

The rearrangement links TRBV12-5 to TRBJ2-5; D possibly corresponds to TRBD1 (6 bases). In germline, CDR1 is LGHNT, CDR2 FRNRAP. There are 13 residues in the CDR3. Trimming stripped 8 bases from V and 5 bases from J, with 15 bases between. This chain's CDR3 is CASQKQGEETQYF. In DNA, the CDR3 is TGTGCTAGTCAGAAACAGGGTGAGGAGACCCAGTACTTC.

In this sample, this clone turned up a few times. This sequence joins TRBV11-3 and TRBJ1-1; 8 nucleotides agree with TRBD1. The CDR3 is 17 residues long. CDR1 is SGHNT, CDR2 YENEEA, per germline. After removal of 5 bases from V and 2 bases from J, the junction contained 13 bases not matched to a gene. CDR3 loop: CASSLWTGSGSNTEAFF. CDR3 bases: TGTGCCAGCAGCCTCTGGACAGGGTCGGGCTCCAACACTGAAGCTTTCTTT.

CDR3 nucleotides: TGTGCCAGCAGCCCGCGGCCATGGGACACAAGCTCCCGAAACTATGGCTACACCTTC. Translation: CASSPRPWDTSSRNYGYTF. This rearrangement joins TRBV14 to TRBJ1-2, with D perhaps TRBD1 (6 bases). V gave up 4 bases and J gave up 2 bases, with 26 bases separating them. Germline CDR1 and CDR2: SGHDN and FVKESK. This CDR3 is built from 19 residues.

This chain connects TRBV2 to TRBJ2-7, with D perhaps TRBD1 (6 bases). Per the germline V gene, CDR1 is SNHLY and CDR2 is FYNNEI. Trimming removed 6 bases at V and 0 bases at J, with 15 bases between. This CDR3 has 15 residues. The CDR3 here is CASRGSTGHSYEQYF. The DNA for the CDR3 is TGTGCCAGCAGGGGATCCACAGGGCACTCCTACGAGCAGTACTTC.

The CDR3 loop is CASSLMGARVNTEAFF. The CDR3 region has the DNA TGTGCCAGCAGCTTAATGGGAGCGCGGGTGAACACTGAAGCTTTCTTT. V gene TRBV13 combines with J gene TRBJ1-1; D is uncertain. V gave up 2 bases and J gave up 0 bases, with 13 bases separating them. Looked up from germline, CDR1 is PRHDT and CDR2 is FYEKMQ (reference sequence). This CDR3 has 16 residues. Looking up the rest from reference TRBV13 and TRBJ1-1 gives the full variable domain: AAGVIQSPRHLIKEKRETATLKCYPIPRHDTVYWYQQGPGQDPQFLISFYEKMQSDKGSIPDRFSAQQFSDYHSELNMSSLELGDSALYFCASSLMGARVNTEAFFGQGTRLTVV.

This clone was detected only once. V usage is TRBV5-1 and J usage is TRBJ1-1; D possibly corresponds to TRBD1 (6 bases). V was clipped by 4 bases and J by 5 bases, with 12 bases between them. Germline CDR1 SGHRS, CDR2 YFSETQ. This CDR3 has 13 amino acids. As DNA, the CDR3 is TGCGCCAGCAGCCTTCTAAGGGGGACTGAAGCTTTCTTT. It specifies CASSLLRGTEAFF.

J is TRBJ2-3 and V is TRBV7-9; no reliable D call. CDR1 and CDR2 (germline): SEHNR, FQNEAQ (reference sequence). With 6 bases removed from V and 9 bases from J, the gap between germline ends came to 13 bases. CDR3 length equals 12 residues. This chain's CDR3 is CASSPTGVTQYF. CDR3 coding DNA: TGTGCCAGCAGTCCTACGGGTGTCACGCAGTATTTT.

V usage is TRBV5-6 and J usage is TRBJ2-2, with D possibly matching TRBD2 (5 bases). The CDR3 extends over 14 amino acids. Deletions cut 6 bases from V and 6 bases from J, with 15 bases between. Germline assignment: CDR1 SGHDT and CDR2 YYEEEE. As DNA, the CDR3 is TGTGCCAGCAACTTTCTCAGGCGGGCCGGGGAGCTGTTTTTT. Translation gives CASNFLRRAGELFF.

The chain combines TRBV6-6 with TRBJ2-1; TRBD1 might be the D (6 bases). The CDR3 runs to 15 residues. V shed 6 bases and J shed 9 bases, with 21 bases lying between them. Looked up from germline, CDR1 is MNHNY and CDR2 is SVGAGI (reference sequence). This CDR3 reads CASRGATSGGLEQFF. CDR3 sequence (DNA): TGTGCCAGCAGGGGGGCTACTAGTGGGGGCCTTGAGCAGTTCTTC.

V and J are TRBV6-5 and TRBJ2-7, with TRBD1 matching over 10 bases. V lost 4 bases, J lost 5 bases, and 8 bases stayed unmatched. The germline gives CDR1 MNHEY, CDR2 SVGAGI. CDR3 size: 15 residues. The CDR3 loop is CASSSPGQGIDEQYF. The CDR3 DNA follows: TGTGCCAGCAGTTCCCCGGGACAGGGGATCGACGAGCAGTACTTC.

This clone was detected only once. A junction end diverges from the germline sequence, so it may reflect a read error. The CDR3 DNA follows: TGTGCCAGCAGTTACCGCCCCGAATCGGGGAACAGTGAAGCTTTCTTT. It encodes CASSYRPESGNSEAFF. The chain uses TRBV6-5 and TRBJ1-1, with D uncertain. In germline, CDR1 is MNHEY, CDR2 SVGAGI. The CDR3 has 16 residues.

The chain uses TRBV28 and TRBJ1-3; weak D call: TRBD1 (5 bases). The CDR3 extends over 14 amino acids. Germline CDR1 reads MDHEN; CDR2 reads SYDVKM. Trimming took off 6 bases at V and 0 bases at J, with 9 bases between the two ends. The CDR3 sequence: CASRRGGSGNTIYF. The CDR3 DNA is TGTGCCAGCAGACGGGGGGGCTCTGGAAACACCATATATTTT.

This rearrangement joins TRBV10-2 to TRBJ2-1, with 12 nucleotides matching TRBD2. Looked up from germline, CDR1 is WSHSY and CDR2 is SAAADI. With 7 bases clipped from V and 8 bases from J, the junction kept 12 bases outside the gene matches. The CDR3 is 16 amino acids. CDR3 residues: CASTLTPGLAGYEQFF. CDR3 DNA: TGCGCCAGCACCCTCACCCCGGGACTAGCGGGTTATGAGCAGTTCTTC.

The V gene is TRBV5-5, the J gene TRBJ1-2; D gene ambiguous. The CDR3 loop spans 13 amino acids. Trimming stripped 5 bases from V and 7 bases from J, with 15 bases between. Germline CDR1 is SGHKS and CDR2 is YYEKEE (reference sequence). The CDR3 protein is CASRPRVSGGYTF. The CDR3 bases are TGTGCCAGCAGGCCCCGGGTGTCTGGTGGCTACACCTTC.

The chain carries TRBV9 and TRBJ2-2; D may be TRBD1 (6 bases). Trimming stripped 4 bases from V and 5 bases from J, with 18 bases between. Germline V gene data show CDR1 as SGDLS and CDR2 as YYNGEE. This CDR3 region has 16 residues. The CDR3 DNA reads as TGTGCCAGCAGCCGACCGCCAGGGGTAGGGACCGGGGAGCTGTTTTTT. Translating gives CASSRPPGVGTGELFF. Combining the CDR3 with reference TRBV9 and TRBJ2-2 gives the whole variable domain DSGVTQTPKHLITATGQRVTLRCSPRSGDLSVYWYQQSLDQGLQFLIQYYNGEERAKGNILERFSAQQFPDLHSELNLSSLELGDSALYFCASSRPPGVGTGELFFGEGSRLTVL.

The J gene is TRBJ1-1, the V gene TRBV10-1, with D perhaps TRBD1 (5 bases). This CDR3 contains 15 residues. Trimming stripped 0 bases from V and 1 base from J, with 9 bases between. The V gene's germline CDR1 is WNHNN and CDR2 SYGVQD (reference sequence). CDR3 coding DNA: TGCGCCAGCAGTGAGTCGAGGCAGGGGAACACTGAAGCTTTCTTT. It encodes CASSESRQGNTEAFF.

The chain has TRBV25-1 and TRBJ1-2; D ambiguous. Per germline, CDR1 MGHDK and CDR2 SYGVNS. V dropped 5 bases and J dropped 2 bases, with 6 bases sitting between them. This CDR3 comprises 12 residues. As DNA, the CDR3 is TGTGCCAGCAGTTCTCTGAACTATGGCTACACCTTC. Translated: CASSSLNYGYTF.

The chain employs TRBV7-9 and TRBJ2-3; 9 positions agree with TRBD1. Per the germline V gene, CDR1 is SEHNR and CDR2 is FQNEAQ (reference sequence). J was trimmed by 4 bases and V by 5 bases; bases with no gene match: 16. The CDR3 is made up of 18 amino acids. The CDR3 reads CASSTRTGETFEADTQYF. The CDR3 DNA reads as TGTGCCAGCAGCACCCGGACAGGGGAGACGTTTGAGGCAGATACGCAGTATTTT.

This rearrangement joins TRBV6-6 to TRBJ2-2; D not resolved. The CDR3 is 12 amino acids. V was pared by 6 bases and J by 6 bases, with 8 bases between. Germline V gene data show CDR1 as MNHNY and CDR2 as SVGAGI (reference sequence). CDR3 region: CASSRTAGELFF. The CDR3 DNA reads TGTGCCAGCAGCCGAACGGCCGGGGAGCTGTTTTTT.

The rearrangement links TRBV12-3 or TRBV12-4 to TRBJ1-2, with D maybe TRBD1 (6 bases). V was pared by 5 bases and J by 7 bases, with 14 bases between. The length of the CDR3 is 13 residues. The CDR3 bases are TGTGCCAGCAGTCCCCGGGACATTTTTGGCTACACCTTC. It translates to CASSPRDIFGYTF.

This clone was found once. The chain carries TRBV18 and TRBJ1-6; the match to TRBD1 covers 9 bases. CDR3 size: 16 residues. V dropped 1 base and J dropped 7; count of bases not matched to a gene: 5. Germline V lookup: CDR1 KGHSH, CDR2 LQKENI. This chain's CDR3 is CASSPQSGQGNSPLHF. CDR3 nucleotides: TGTGCCAGCTCACCACAGTCAGGACAGGGGAATTCACCCCTCCACTTT. Complete variable domain (other parts from reference TRBV18 and TRBJ1-6): NAGVMQNPRHLVRRRGQEARLRCSPMKGHSHVYWYRQLPEEGLKFMVYLQKENIIDESGMPKERFSAEFPKEGPSILRIQQVVRGDSAAYFCASSPQSGQGNSPLHFGNGTRLTVT.